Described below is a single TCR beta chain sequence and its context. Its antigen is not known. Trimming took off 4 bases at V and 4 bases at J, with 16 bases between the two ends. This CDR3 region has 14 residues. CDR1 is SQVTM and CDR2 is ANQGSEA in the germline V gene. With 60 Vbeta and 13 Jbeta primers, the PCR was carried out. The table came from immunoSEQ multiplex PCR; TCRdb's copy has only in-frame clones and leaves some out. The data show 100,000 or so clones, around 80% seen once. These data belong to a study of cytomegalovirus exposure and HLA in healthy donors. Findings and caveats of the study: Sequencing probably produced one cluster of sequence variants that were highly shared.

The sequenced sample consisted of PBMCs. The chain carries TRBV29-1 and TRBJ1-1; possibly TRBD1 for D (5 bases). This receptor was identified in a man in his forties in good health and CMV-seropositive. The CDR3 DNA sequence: TGCAGCGTTGGAAATCAGGGATTGGGCACTGAAGCTTTCTTT. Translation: CSVGNQGLGTEAFF.